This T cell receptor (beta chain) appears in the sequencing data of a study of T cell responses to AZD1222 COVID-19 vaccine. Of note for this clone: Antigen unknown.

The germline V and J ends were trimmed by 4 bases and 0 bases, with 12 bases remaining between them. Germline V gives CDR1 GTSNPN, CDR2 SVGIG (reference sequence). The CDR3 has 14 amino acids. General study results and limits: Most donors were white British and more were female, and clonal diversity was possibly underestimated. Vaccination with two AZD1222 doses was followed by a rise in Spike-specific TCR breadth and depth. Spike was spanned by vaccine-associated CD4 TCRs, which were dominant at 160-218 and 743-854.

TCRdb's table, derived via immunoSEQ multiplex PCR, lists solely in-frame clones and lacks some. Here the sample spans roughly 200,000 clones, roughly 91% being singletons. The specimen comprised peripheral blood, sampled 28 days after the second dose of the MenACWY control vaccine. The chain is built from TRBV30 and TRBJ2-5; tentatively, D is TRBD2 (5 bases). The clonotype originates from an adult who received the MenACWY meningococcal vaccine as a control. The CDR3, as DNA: TGTGCCTGGACGAGGGTCCCGAACCAAGAGACCCAGTACTTC. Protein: CAWTRVPNQETQYF. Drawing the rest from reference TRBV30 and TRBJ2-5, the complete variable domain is SQTIHQWPATLVQPVGSPLSLECTVEGTSNPNLYWYRQAAGRGLQLLFYSVGIGQISSEVPQNLSASRPQDRQFILSSKKLLLSDSGFYLCAWTRVPNQETQYFGPGTRLLVL.